Included here is one TCR beta chain sequence, with context. Its antigen is undetermined. Graft tissue processing released intraepithelial and lamina propria lymphocytes. This specimen belongs to a study of graft-versus-host responses after intestinal transplantation. Overall study context: Transplants were multivisceral, liver-intestinal, or isolated intestinal. All recipients got anti-thymocyte globulin induction, then tacrolimus and steroids for roughly 3 years. Study-level points and caveats: Subjects displaying graft-donor T cell macrochimerism possessed elevated graft-versus-host to host-versus-graft clonal ratios inside allografts.

The germline V gene encodes CDR1 SGDLS and CDR2 YYNGEE. V was pared by 0 bases and J by 5 bases, with 20 bases between. This CDR3 has 17 residues. Method: immunoSEQ multiplex PCR; TCRdb's copy keeps in-frame clones and lacks some. Of some 13,000 clones detected, roughly 74% appear once; the ten largest clones hold 7.2%. Sample: ileum tissue, taken 16 days after intestinal transplant. The V gene is TRBV9, the J gene TRBJ1-2; D perhaps matches TRBD1 (6 bases). The sequence derives from a human patient who received an intestinal transplant, so some T cells may come from the graft donor. CDR3 nucleotides: TGTGCCAGCAGCGTAGATCTTGCGGGGGGCGCAAAGTATGGCTACACCTTC. It translates to CASSVDLAGGAKYGYTF.